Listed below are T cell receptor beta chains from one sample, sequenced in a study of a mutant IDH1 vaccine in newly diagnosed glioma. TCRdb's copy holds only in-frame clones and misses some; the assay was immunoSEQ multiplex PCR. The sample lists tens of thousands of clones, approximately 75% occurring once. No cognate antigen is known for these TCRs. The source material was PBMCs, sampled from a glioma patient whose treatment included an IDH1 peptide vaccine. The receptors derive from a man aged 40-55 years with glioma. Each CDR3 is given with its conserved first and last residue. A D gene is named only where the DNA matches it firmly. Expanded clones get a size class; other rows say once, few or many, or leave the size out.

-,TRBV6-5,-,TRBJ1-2,TGTGCCAGCAGTTTCAGGGAATCGAGAGGCTACACCTTC,CASSFRESRGYTF
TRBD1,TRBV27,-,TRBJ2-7,TGTGCCAGCAGTTTCGACAGGGGAGGTATAGGTGGAAAGCAGTACTTC,CASSFDRGGIGGKQYF
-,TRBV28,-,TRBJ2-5,TGTGCCAGCAGTTCAACGGGATGGGCGGCAGGGTTTACGGAGACCCAGTACTTC,CASSSTGWAAGFTETQYF
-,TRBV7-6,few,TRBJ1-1,TGTGCCAGCAGCTTGGAAGGGGACACTGAAGCTTTCTTT,CASSLEGDTEAFF
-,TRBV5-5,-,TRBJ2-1,TGTGCCAGCAGCTTGGTGGGGGGATCTTACAATGAGCAGTTCTTC,CASSLVGGSYNEQFF
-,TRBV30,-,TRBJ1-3,TGTGCTCGGAGGGGGGGGTTACACTCTGGAAACACCATATATTTT,CARRGGLHSGNTIYF
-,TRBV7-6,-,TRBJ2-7,TGTGCCAGCAGCTTAGGATCCTACGAGCAGTACTTC,CASSLGSYEQYF
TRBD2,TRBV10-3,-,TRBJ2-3,TGTGCCTTCGCGCGGGCGGGAGGGAGCACAGATACGCAGTATTTT,CAFARAGGSTDTQYF
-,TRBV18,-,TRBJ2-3,TGTGCCAGCTCACCACCGGCACTAACCACAGATACGCAGTATTTT,CASSPPALTTDTQYF
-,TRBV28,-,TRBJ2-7,TGTGCCAGCAGTTTATCGGCCCCCGCCTACGAGCAGTACTTC,CASSLSAPAYEQYF
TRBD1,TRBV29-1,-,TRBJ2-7,TGCAGCGTGGGGGACAGGGGAAGGTACGAGCAGTACTTC,CSVGDRGRYEQYF
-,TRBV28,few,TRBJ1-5,TGTGCCAGCAGCCGCCCTCTTCTCCAGCCCTACAATCAGCCCCAGCATTTT,CASSRPLLQPYNQPQHF
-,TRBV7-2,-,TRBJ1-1,TGTGCCAGCAGCGAAGGGGCCGGTCGTAATGGAGCTTTCTTT,CASSEGAGRNGAFF
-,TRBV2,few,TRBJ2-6,TGTGCCAGCAGTGGTTCTGTCTCTGGGGCCAACGTCCTGACTTTC,CASSGSVSGANVLTF
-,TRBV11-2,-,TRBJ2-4,TGTGCCAGCAGCTTATTCCCCCCAAGGACACTAGCCAAAAACATTCAGTACTTC,CASSLFPPRTLAKNIQYF
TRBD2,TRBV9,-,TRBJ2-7,TGTGCCAGCAGCGTAGTTGCGGGGGGATCCGAGCAGTACTTC,CASSVVAGGSEQYF
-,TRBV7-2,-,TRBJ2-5,TGTGCCAGCAGCTTAGACAGGGTAGGCGAGACCCAGTACTTC,CASSLDRVGETQYF
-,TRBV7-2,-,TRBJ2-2,TGTGCCAGCAGCTCAAGGCGGGTAAACACCGGGGAGCTGTTTTTT,CASSSRRVNTGELFF
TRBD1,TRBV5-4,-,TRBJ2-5,TGTGCCAGCAGCTTGGATACAGGGGCGCAAGAGACCCAGTACTTC,CASSLDTGAQETQYF
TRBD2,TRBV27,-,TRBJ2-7,TGTGCCAGCAGTGGTGGGACTAGCGGGAGCGAGCAGTACTTC,CASSGGTSGSEQYF
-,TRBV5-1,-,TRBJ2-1,TGCGCCAGCAGCTTGGGAGGACTCAATGAGCAGTTCTTC,CASSLGGLNEQFF